This TCR delta chain was obtained from a study of Vδ1+ human thymocytes. Study outcomes and limitations: Many TRG clonotypes were shared between donors; TRD repertoires were essentially private. Despite high sort purity, approximately 21% of thymic T cell receptor delta sequences were Vdelta2. Thymic TRG and TRD repertoires appeared highly polyclonal, with Gaussian CDR3 length distributions.

RNA was extracted from the cells and then reverse transcribed. Pooled V-gene forward primers with one constant-region reverse primer generated the CDR3 amplicons by multiplex PCR. TCRdb re-processed the multiplex PCR reads via CATT. The sample consists of around 24,000 delta-chain clones, 25% to 30% of them appearing once. The sorted cells were CD3+ Vdelta1+ Vdelta2- thymocytes from alphabeta-depleted thymus. Vdelta1+ thymocyte sorts reached between about 97% and 99.6% purity. Of note for this clone: What it binds is unknown. Other DNA sequences of this sample code for an identical CDR3.

V shed 2 bases, J shed 1 base, and the junction held 14 bases outside the gene matches. Per the germline V gene, CDR1 is TSWWSYY and CDR2 is QGS. There are 19 residues in the CDR3. The V and J genes are TRDV1 and TRDJ1; TRDD3 aligns across 9 bases. This sequence originates from a boy younger than two who had congenital heart surgery. The sequenced material came from Vdelta1+ gamma-delta thymocytes from the thymus. The subset denotes: FACS-sorted CD3+ TCRalphabeta- TCRVdelta1+ TCRVdelta2- thymocytes. The CDR3 sequence: CALGEVTTYWGTGTDKLIF. CDR3 coding DNA: TGTGCTCTTGGGGAAGTGACCACATACTGGGGGACGGGCACCGATAAACTCATCTTT.